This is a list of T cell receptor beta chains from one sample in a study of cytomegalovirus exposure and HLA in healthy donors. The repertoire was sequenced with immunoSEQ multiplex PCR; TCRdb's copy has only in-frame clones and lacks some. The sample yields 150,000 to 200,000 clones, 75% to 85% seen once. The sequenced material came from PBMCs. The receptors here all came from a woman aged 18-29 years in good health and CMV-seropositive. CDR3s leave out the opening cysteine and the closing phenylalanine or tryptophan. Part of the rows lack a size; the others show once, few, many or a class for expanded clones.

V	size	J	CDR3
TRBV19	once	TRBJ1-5	ASTPTGNSNQPQH
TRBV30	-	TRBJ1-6	AWGTGLVGNSPLH
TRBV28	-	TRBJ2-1	ASKAGGNIYNEQF
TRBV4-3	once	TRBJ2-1	ASSQEGLAVEQF
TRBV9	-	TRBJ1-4	ASNKGGGTDEKLF
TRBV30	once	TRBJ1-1	AWTFRVEAF
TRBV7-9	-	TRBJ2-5	ASSLVLGETQY
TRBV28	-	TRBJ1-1	ASRGGQDMNTEAF
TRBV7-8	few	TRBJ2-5	ASSLFGRGPRETQY
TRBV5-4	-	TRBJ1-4	ASSPGGGLTNEKLF
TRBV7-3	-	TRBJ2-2	ASSSDRGAATGELF
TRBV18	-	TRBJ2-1	ASSPKRGGNEQF
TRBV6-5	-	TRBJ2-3	ASTQSATGRTQY
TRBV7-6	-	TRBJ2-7	ASSLGTGRGYEQY
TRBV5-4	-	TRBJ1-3	ASSPVPVGNTIY
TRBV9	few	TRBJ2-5	ASSVTTGIWETQY
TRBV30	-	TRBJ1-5	AWDGGFNQPQH
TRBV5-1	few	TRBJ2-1	ASSGQNNEQF
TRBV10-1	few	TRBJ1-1	ASTVRGYTEAF
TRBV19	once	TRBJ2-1	ASSRGQAGNEQF
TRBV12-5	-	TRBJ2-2	ASCGGNTGELF
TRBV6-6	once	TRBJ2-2	ASSRTGGDTGELF
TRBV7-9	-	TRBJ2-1	ASSLSGGSYNEQF
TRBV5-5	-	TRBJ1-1	ASSLVPGNTEAF
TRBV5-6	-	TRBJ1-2	ASSLEGYYGYT
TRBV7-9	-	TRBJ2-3	ASRAAPSTDTQY
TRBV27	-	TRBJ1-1	ASSLTGGVTEAF
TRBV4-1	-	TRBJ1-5	ASSQEPDYQPQH
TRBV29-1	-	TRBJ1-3	SVRVSGNTIY
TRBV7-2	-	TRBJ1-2	ASSQDRGEGYT
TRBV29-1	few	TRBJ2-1	SVVGTETYNEQF
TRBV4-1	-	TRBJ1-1	ASSQVAEEAF
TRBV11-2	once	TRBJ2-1	ASSLPSGGTVYNEQF
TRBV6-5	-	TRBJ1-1	ASSYHGQDEAF
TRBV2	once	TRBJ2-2	ASSEMAGGSGELF
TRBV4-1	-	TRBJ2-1	ASSQGSPGNEQF
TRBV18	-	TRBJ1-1	ASSHRVRELNTEAF
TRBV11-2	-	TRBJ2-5	ASSLGTGREETQY
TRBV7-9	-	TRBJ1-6	ASSHGEPGSSPLH
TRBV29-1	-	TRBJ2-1	SVNDGVLNEQF
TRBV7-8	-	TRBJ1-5	ASSLAGGYNQPQH
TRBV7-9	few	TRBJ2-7	ASSKLAGSGEQY
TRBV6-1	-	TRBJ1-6	ASRLGNSPLH
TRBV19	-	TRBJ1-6	ASGQLDSPLH
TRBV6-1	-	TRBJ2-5	ASSGWTGDLQETQY
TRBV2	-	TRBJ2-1	ASSPGLFNEQF
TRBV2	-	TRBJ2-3	ASSGGADTQY
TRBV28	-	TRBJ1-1	ASSLYQEQDTEAF
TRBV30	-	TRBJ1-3	AWTRGVNGNTIY
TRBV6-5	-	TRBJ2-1	ASSRTGGKVNEQF
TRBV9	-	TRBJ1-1	ASSRTPAMNTEAF
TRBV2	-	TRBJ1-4	AREIQGSGEKLF
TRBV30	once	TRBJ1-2	AGTGSGYGYT
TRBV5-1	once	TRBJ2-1	ASSFAGGSYNEQF
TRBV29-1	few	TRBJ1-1	SVEYLRQGNAF
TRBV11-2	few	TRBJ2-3	ASSLGLAGASTDTQY
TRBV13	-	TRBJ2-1	ASSFPRGGGEQF